The 27 T cell receptor beta chains listed next were all sequenced from one sample in a study of early T cells in non-severe SARS-CoV-2 infection. TCRdb reprocessed the 5' RACE reads via MiXCR and lists one record per CDR3 protein. The sample has some 39,000 distinct CDR3 sequences, roughly 4.2% seen once. Material for sequencing was whole blood. The receptors derive from an adult who was a healthcare worker with PCR-confirmed SARS-CoV-2 infection or an uninfected control (not recorded which).

This clonotype has ten or more counts. The chain employs TRBV20-1 and TRBJ2-3; D remains unclear. Germline values: CDR1 DFQATT, CDR2 SNEGSKA (reference sequence). The CDR3 consists of 13 residues. V gave up 6 bases and J gave up 4 bases, with 14 bases separating them. Written as DNA, the CDR3 is TGCAGTGCCCTCGGACCTGACGCAGATACGCAGTATTTT. Residues: CSALGPDADTQYF.

This clonotype has a count of ten or more. The rearrangement joins TRBV5-1 to TRBJ2-2, with D possibly TRBD2 on 5 matching bases. V dropped 4 bases and J dropped 5 bases, with 9 bases sitting between them. CDR3 length: 13 amino acids. The germline V gene encodes CDR1 SGHRS and CDR2 YFSETQ. The CDR3 DNA is TGCGCCAGCAGCCCCCGCGGGACCGGGGAGCTGTTTTTT. Residues: CASSPRGTGELFF.

This clonotype has more than one count but fewer than ten. The chain has TRBV19 and TRBJ2-5; maybe TRBD1 (6 bases). This CDR3 is built from 15 residues. Germline CDR1 is LNHDA and CDR2 is SQIVND (reference sequence). V was clipped by 5 bases and J by 2 bases, with 15 bases between them. CDR3 sequence (DNA): TGTGCCAGTAGTGACATGGGAACAGGGCAAGAGACCCAGTACTTC. Translation: CASSDMGTGQETQYF.

There are many counts of this clonotype. The chain uses TRBV3-1 and TRBJ2-6, with no clear D. CDR3 length: 15 amino acids. The V gene's germline CDR1 is LGHDT and CDR2 YNNKEL (reference sequence). V was clipped by 4 bases and J by 1 base, with 8 bases between them. CDR3 sequence: CASSRSLSGANVLTF. DNA for the CDR3: TGTGCCAGCAGCCGCAGCTTATCTGGGGCCAACGTCCTGACTTTC.

This clonotype was detected many times. This rearrangement joins TRBV20-1 to TRBJ2-7, with 11 positions matching TRBD2. V was pared by 6 bases and J by 4 bases, with 11 bases of the junction left unmatched. Germline V gives CDR1 DFQATT, CDR2 SNEGSKA (reference sequence). The CDR3 runs 15 residues. The CDR3: CSASSTSGSLYEQYF. The CDR3, as DNA: TGCAGTGCCTCCTCAACTAGCGGGAGTTTGTACGAGCAGTACTTC.

The genes are TRBV29-1 and TRBJ1-2; 10 nucleotides line up with TRBD1. The CDR3 extends over 12 amino acids. Germline values: CDR1 SQVTM, CDR2 ANQGSEA. With V trimmed by 4 bases and J by 4 bases, 0 bases remained unmatched. This CDR3 reads CSVGQGAYGYTF. The DNA of the CDR3 is TGCAGCGTTGGACAGGGGGCCTATGGCTACACCTTC. Combining the CDR3 with reference TRBV29-1 and TRBJ1-2 gives the whole variable domain SAVISQKPSRDICQRGTSLTIQCQVDSQVTMMFWYRQQPGQSLTLIATANQGSEATYESGFVIDKFPISRPNLTFSTLTVSNMSPEDSSIYLCSVGQGAYGYTFGSGTRLTVV.

This clonotype was seen a handful of times. The chain couples TRBV9 to TRBJ1-2, with 9 bases lining up with TRBD1. Trimming at V came to 3 bases and at J to 4 bases, leaving 10 bases not matched to a gene. The CDR3 contains 16 residues. Germline CDR1 and CDR2: SGDLS and YYNGEE. The CDR3 region is CASSAPNRGRSYGYTF. CDR3 nucleotide sequence: TGTGCCAGCAGCGCCCCTAACAGGGGGCGAAGCTATGGCTACACCTTC.

This clonotype has a count of ten or more. This rearrangement joins TRBV7-8 to TRBJ1-4; D might be TRBD1 (6 bases). V shed 5 bases and J shed 6 bases, with 10 bases lying between them. The CDR3 consists of 13 residues. Germline V gene sequence: CDR1 SGHVS, CDR2 FQNEAQ. The CDR3 is CASSPGAYEKLFF. CDR3 sequence (DNA): TGTGCCAGCAGCCCGGGGGCCTATGAAAAACTGTTTTTT.

The sample holds many counts of this clonotype. The V call is TRBV6-2 or TRBV6-3, the J call TRBJ1-5, with TRBD1 matching 7 bases. The CDR3 has 16 residues. Germline loops: CDR1 MNHEY, CDR2 SVGEGT. The V and J ends lost 6 bases and 3 bases, in that order; junction bases with no gene match: 11. The CDR3 sequence: CASSPRRQGNNQPQHF. In DNA, the CDR3 is TGTGCCAGCAGCCCCCGTAGACAGGGTAACAATCAGCCCCAGCATTTT.

In this sample, this clonotype turned up many times. The rearrangement uses TRBV7-8 and TRBJ1-6; D not certain. The length of the CDR3 is 16 residues. The germline V and J ends were trimmed by 2 bases and 5 bases, with 13 bases remaining between them. The germline CDR1 and CDR2 sequences are SGHVS and FQNEAQ. The CDR3 nucleotides are TGTGCCAGCAGCTTATACCTTGGACGGGATAATTCACCCCTCCACTTT. This gives the protein CASSLYLGRDNSPLHF.

In its sample, this clonotype was seen many times. V is TRBV20-1 and J is TRBJ2-7; D is possibly TRBD1 (5 bases). V was shortened by 1 base and J by 0 bases, with 10 bases between the two germline ends. Germline CDR1 and CDR2: DFQATT and SNEGSKA (reference sequence). The CDR3 sequence is 14 residues long. For the CDR3, the DNA is TGCAGTGCTAGAGTGCAGGGCGGCTCCTACGAGCAGTACTTC. Residues: CSARVQGGSYEQYF.

This clonotype was seen ten or more times. The chain joins TRBV11-2 to TRBJ2-1; no clear D gene. In germline, CDR1 is SGHAT, CDR2 FQNNGV. This CDR3 spans 13 amino acids. V shed 2 bases and J shed 4 bases, with 6 bases lying between them. The CDR3 loop is CASSLFTYNEQFF. The CDR3 DNA reads as TGTGCCAGCAGCTTATTCACTTACAATGAGCAGTTCTTC.

At least ten counts were recorded for this clonotype. The chain is built from TRBV7-9 and TRBJ2-7, with D possibly being TRBD2 (6 bases). Germline CDR1 is SEHNR and CDR2 is FQNEAQ (reference sequence). V shed 5 bases and J shed 5 bases, with 16 bases lying between them. The CDR3 spans 14 residues. The CDR3 DNA sequence: TGTGCCAGCAGCCAGAACGGTTGGGGGGACGAGCAGTACTTC. As protein: CASSQNGWGDEQYF.

This clonotype was detected many times. The gene calls are TRBV13 and TRBJ1-3; D may be TRBD1 (6 bases). V shed 4 bases and J shed 5 bases, with 15 bases lying between them. Germline V lookup: CDR1 PRHDT, CDR2 FYEKMQ (reference sequence). The CDR3 has 15 amino acids. The CDR3 DNA reads TGTGCCAGCAGCTCCCGGACAGCTCAAAGAAACACCATATATTTT. It encodes CASSSRTAQRNTIYF.

CDR3 sequence: CASSLWDSYNYGYTF. The CDR3 DNA sequence: TGTGCCAGCAGCTTGTGGGACAGCTATAACTATGGCTACACCTTC. The rearrangement uses TRBV5-6 and TRBJ1-2; 7 bases are shared with TRBD1. The length of the CDR3 is 15 residues. The V gene end was trimmed by 1 base and the J gene end by 1 base; junction bases not matched to a gene: 4. CDR1 is SGHDT and CDR2 is YYEEEE in the germline V gene.

This clonotype has ten or more counts. The V gene is TRBV15, the J gene TRBJ1-5; D is possibly TRBD1 (5 bases). This CDR3 spans 17 amino acids. The V end was cut by 2 bases, the J end by 4 bases, with 18 bases between. Germline V gene lookup returns CDR1 LNHNV and CDR2 YYDKDF (reference sequence). CDR3 DNA: TGTGCCACCAGCAGACCGAGGAAATCGGGGGAGAATCAGCCCCAGCATTTT. Translating gives CATSRPRKSGENQPQHF. The variable domain in full, completed from reference TRBV15 and TRBJ1-5, reads DAMVIQNPRYQVTQFGKPVTLSCSQTLNHNVMYWYQQKSSQAPKLLFHYYDKDFNNEADTPDNFQSRRPNTSFCFLDIRSPGLGDTAMYLCATSRPRKSGENQPQHFGDGTRLSIL.

In its sample, this clonotype was seen many times. The chain joins TRBV10-2 to TRBJ1-5; D possibly corresponds to TRBD1 (5 bases). Trimming removed 6 bases at V and 9 bases at J, with 18 bases between. Germline loops: CDR1 WSHSY, CDR2 SAAADI. This CDR3 spans 14 amino acids. For the CDR3, the DNA is TGCGCCAGCAGCCCCGGGACTACCGCAGGGCCCCAGCATTTT. This encodes CASSPGTTAGPQHF.

This clonotype was seen only a few times. CDR3 coding DNA: TGTGCCAGCAGTGTAACGGGGGGAAGATACAATGAGCAGTTCTTC. Amino acids: CASSVTGGRYNEQFF. The rearrangement links TRBV2 to TRBJ2-1, with 7 bases aligning to TRBD2. Germline-derived CDR1 and CDR2 are SNHLY and FYNNEI. V gave up 4 bases and J gave up 4 bases; unmatched junction bases: 7. This CDR3 is 15 amino acids long. Combining the CDR3 with reference TRBV2 and TRBJ2-1 gives the whole variable domain EPEVTQTPSHQVTQMGQEVILRCVPISNHLYFYWYRQILGQKVEFLVSFYNNEISEKSEIFDDQFSVERPDGSNFTLKIRSTKLEDSAMYFCASSVTGGRYNEQFFGPGTRLTVL.

This clonotype was found many times. The chain combines TRBV7-6 with TRBJ2-3; either TRBD1 or TRBD2 may fit D (5 bases each). V dropped 5 bases and J dropped 2 bases, with 17 bases sitting between them. There are 16 residues in the CDR3. The V gene's germline CDR1 is SGHVS and CDR2 FNYEAQ. CDR3 amino acids: CASSRRGATYTDTQYF. The CDR3 nucleotides are TGTGCCAGCAGCCGAAGAGGGGCCACCTACACAGATACGCAGTATTTT. The complete variable domain, with remaining parts taken from reference TRBV7-6 and TRBJ2-3, reads GAGVSQSPRYKVTKRGQDVALRCDPISGHVSLYWYRQALGQGPEFLTYFNYEAQQDKSGLPNDRFSAERPEGSISTLTIQRTEQRDSAMYRCASSRRGATYTDTQYFGPGTRLTVL.

This clonotype appeared a few times. The chain links TRBV2 to TRBJ2-5; D is unclear. This CDR3 has 15 residues. Between the trimmed V and J ends, which lost 0 bases and 5 bases, there was a span of 13 bases. The V gene's germline CDR1 is SNHLY and CDR2 FYNNEI. The CDR3 protein is CASSEADTEAETQYF. CDR3 nucleotide sequence: TGTGCCAGCAGTGAAGCGGATACGGAAGCTGAGACCCAGTACTTC. The full variable domain, in which reference TRBV2 and TRBJ2-5 provide the parts outside the CDR3, is EPEVTQTPSHQVTQMGQEVILRCVPISNHLYFYWYRQILGQKVEFLVSFYNNEISEKSEIFDDQFSVERPDGSNFTLKIRSTKLEDSAMYFCASSEADTEAETQYFGPGTRLLVL.

This clonotype was observed many times. This sequence joins TRBV12-3 or TRBV12-4 and TRBJ1-5; D perhaps matches TRBD1 (5 bases). The CDR3 spans 15 residues. The germline V and J ends were trimmed by 3 bases and 0 bases, with 9 bases remaining between them. DNA of the CDR3: TGTGCCAGCAGTTTTGAGGGGAATAGCAATCAGCCCCAGCATTTT. It codes for CASSFEGNSNQPQHF.

The gene calls are TRBV7-6 and TRBJ2-6; maybe TRBD2 (7 bases). The germline V and J ends were trimmed by 5 bases and 0 bases, with 14 bases remaining between them. In germline, CDR1 is SGHVS, CDR2 FNYEAQ. The CDR3 covers 17 residues. CDR3 nucleotide sequence: TGTGCCAGCAGCCCCTCACGGGGGGCCTCTGGGGCCAACGTCCTGACTTTC. Translation: CASSPSRGASGANVLTF.

This clonotype was seen only a few times. The rearrangement uses TRBV6-1 and TRBJ1-5; a weak D match, TRBD1 (5 bases). The length of the CDR3 is 16 residues. The germline V and J ends were trimmed by 3 bases and 4 bases, with 16 bases remaining between them. The V gene's germline CDR1 is MNHNS and CDR2 SASEGT. The CDR3 DNA follows: TGTGCCAGCAGTGATGGGGGATTTTGGAGAAATCAGCCCCAGCATTTT. Residues: CASSDGGFWRNQPQHF.

This clonotype came up many times. The V gene is TRBV5-4, the J gene TRBJ2-1; 7 positions match TRBD2. Germline assignment: CDR1 SGHNT and CDR2 YYREEE (reference sequence). This CDR3 has 16 amino acids. J was trimmed by 0 bases and V by 6 bases; bases with no gene match: 9. The CDR3 bases are TGTGCCAGCAATGGGGCTAGCGGTAGCTCCTACAATGAGCAGTTCTTC. Translated, it gives CASNGASGSSYNEQFF.

This clonotype was recorded many times. One junction end does not reproduce the germline sequence, and a read error may be involved. The J gene is TRBJ2-7, the V gene TRBV7-7, with D unclear. The length of the CDR3 is 13 residues. Germline CDR1 reads SSHAT; CDR2 reads FNYEAQ (reference sequence). This CDR3 reads CASSLAAGAEQYF. The CDR3 DNA follows: TGTGCTAGCAGCTTAGCTGCAGGCGCCGAGCAGTACTTC.

This clonotype has at least ten counts. The chain couples TRBV11-2 to TRBJ2-2; 9 bases agree with TRBD2. Germline CDR1 and CDR2: SGHAT and FQNNGV. The CDR3 totals 15 residues. Germline trimming cut 8 bases from V and 4 bases from J; bases unmatched to any gene: 8. The CDR3 here is CASVPFSGSTGELFF. The CDR3 bases are TGTGCCAGCGTCCCTTTTAGCGGGAGCACCGGGGAGCTGTTTTTT.

This clonotype occurred a few times. CDR3 sequence: CASKGTAGQETQYF. The CDR3 bases are TGTGCCAGTAAGGGGACAGCGGGCCAAGAGACCCAGTACTTC. The chain carries TRBV19 and TRBJ2-5, with a weak D call TRBD1 (7 bases). This CDR3 comprises 14 residues. The V gene's germline CDR1 is LNHDA and CDR2 SQIVND (reference sequence). Trimming cost V 7 bases and J 1 base, with 13 bases left between them.